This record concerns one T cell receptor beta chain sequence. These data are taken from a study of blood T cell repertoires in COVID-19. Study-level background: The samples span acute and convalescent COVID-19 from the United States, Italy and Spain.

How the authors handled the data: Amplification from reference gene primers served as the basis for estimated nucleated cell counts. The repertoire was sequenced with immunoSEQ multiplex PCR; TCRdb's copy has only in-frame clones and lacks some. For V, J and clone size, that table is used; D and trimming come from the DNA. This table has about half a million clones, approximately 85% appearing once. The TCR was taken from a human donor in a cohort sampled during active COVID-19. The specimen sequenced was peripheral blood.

The CDR3 bases are TGTGCCAGCAGACGCCCGGGACAGGGATCCGGTGAGCAGTTCTTC. Translated: CASRRPGQGSGEQFF. The chain is built from TRBV6-6 and TRBJ2-1, with TRBD1 matching 9 bases. V dropped 6 bases and J dropped 9; count of bases not matched to a gene: 12. Per the germline V gene, CDR1 is MNHNY and CDR2 is SVGAGI (reference sequence). The CDR3 has 15 amino acids.